This TCR beta chain emerged from a study of blood T cell repertoires in COVID-19 (dated by TCRdb to 2018 to 2021). Looking at the study overall: Collaborator samples came from the United States, Italy and Spain and covered acute and convalescent phases of COVID-19. The repertoires were made available in a free public database intended to serve as a resource for research on the immune response to SARS-CoV-2. Where available, HLA class I and class II types were taken from metadata supplied by the sample provider and were not determined by assay-based typing. Subjects who had been exposed to COVID-19, were actively infected with it, or had recovered from it provided the deeply sampled blood TCRbeta repertoires that made up the dataset. The samples were drawn from the first 160 participants of the ongoing ImmuneRACE study and from 1,254 subjects provided by 6 global collaborators. The prospective study material was composed of cDNA or gDNA derived from T cells, B-cell-depleted T cells, or PBMCs. The sample metadata nearly always contained a de-identified subject ID, COVID-19 status, age in years and sex.

Taken from the germline V gene, the CDR1 and CDR2 loops are MNHNS and SASEGT. The CDR3 spans 14 residues, from the cysteine through the phenylalanine. This entry keeps only the CDR3 DNA: 42 bases, framed from base 1. V is clipped by 0 bases and J by 3 bases, and the sequence between their germline boundaries is 9 bases long. Study-wide conclusions, independent of this receptor: The amount of clinical and demographic metadata varied by source and participant and was provided uncurated.

Note on this clone: This clone's antigen is unknown. No qualities accompany the bases; no much larger clone lies one base away.

TCRbeta CDR3 regions were amplified from genomic DNA by means of the immunoSEQ Assay, a bias-controlled multiplex PCR. On the authors' methods: Within the assay, amplification of reference gene primers was used to estimate how many nucleated cells each sample contained. To quantify the absolute abundance of each unique TCRbeta CDR3 rearrangement, sequence reads were collapsed and filtered. Productive Simpson clonality was computed per sample as the square root of Simpson's diversity index over productive rearrangements. The source is immuneACCESS, and TCRdb retained only in-frame sequences with V and J called. Part of the clones is not carried over; for the studies checked, unresolved V genes explain less than half of this, and the remainder is unexplained. The DNA gave D and trimming, while V, J and clone size come from that table. The sample profile shows about 120,000 clones; around 86% of them were found once. The ten largest clones represent roughly 10% of the sample.

Collaborating institutions collected whole blood in K2EDTA tubes following their own protocols. Collaborator samples were shipped for TCRbeta analysis as frozen whole blood, isolated PBMCs, or DNA extracted from either sample type. This sequence originates from a man in his sixties with acute or convalescent COVID-19. Specimen: peripheral blood. The rearranged chain carries TRBV6-1 and TRBJ2-7; the D gene remains uncertain. The DNA is TGTGCCAGCAGTGAAGCGGTCAGAAGCTACGAGCAGTACTTC. Its translation reads: CASSEAVRSYEQYF.